The entry that follows covers one T cell receptor beta chain sequence. Its target is not known. Patients had resection in Japan or China between about 2014 and 2018. Two lung cancer pathologists independently confirmed each histologic diagnosis. The record originates from a study of immune evolution from preneoplasia to lung adenocarcinoma. Generated by immunoSEQ multiplex PCR, the TCRdb table keeps only in-frame clones and is missing some. The table shows 3,500 to 4,500 clones, with more than 65% occurring only once. General study points: Later-stage lesions appeared to have more T cells, more diversity, less clonality.

V was shortened by 7 bases and J by 2 bases, with 15 bases between the two germline ends. Germline lookup yields CDR1 SNHLY and CDR2 FYNNEI. The CDR3 totals 15 residues. The receptor was isolated from a person aged 55-80 years with lung adenocarcinoma. The rearrangement joins TRBV2 to TRBJ2-1; tentative D call: TRBD1 (6 bases). The sequenced sample consisted of FFPE adjacent normal lung tissue. The CDR3 DNA reads TGTGCCAGCACCAGGGACACTCGAACCTACAATGAGCAGTTCTTC. This encodes CASTRDTRTYNEQFF.